This TCR beta chain emerged from a study of response to subunit inactivated influenza vaccine. This clonotype has ten or more counts. The antigen remains unidentified. General study findings and limits: The study's authors posited that every seasonal influenza vaccination enlists few new T cells.

Germline V CDR1 and CDR2: SGHAT, FQNNGV. The V and J ends lost 1 base and 5 bases respectively, with 14 bases between them. The length of the CDR3 is 15 residues. A single record per CDR3 protein comes from TCRdb applying MiXCR to the RT-PCR reads. This sample yields 650,000 to 800,000 distinct CDR3 sequences, of which approximately 13% are seen a single time; around 6.5% belongs to the top ten. The origin of this receptor is a man aged 50 or older who received an inactivated influenza vaccine. This sample comprised PBMCs from blood, obtained 14 days before vaccination. The chain is built from TRBV11-2 and TRBJ2-5; the D gene could be TRBD1 or TRBD2 (6 bases each). The CDR3 spells CASSLVGGSPETQYF. The CDR3 DNA reads TGTGCCAGCAGCTTAGTAGGGGGGAGCCCGGAGACCCAGTACTTC. The whole variable domain, filled in from reference TRBV11-2 and TRBJ2-5, reads EAGVAQSPRYKIIEKRQSVAFWCNPISGHATLYWYQQILGQGPKLLIQFQNNGVVDDSQLPKDRFSAERLKGVDSTLKIQPAKLEDSAVYLCASSLVGGSPETQYFGPGTRLLVL.